The 5 T cell receptor beta chains in this list originate from one sample, sequenced in a study of blood T cell repertoires in COVID-19. Sequencing used immunoSEQ multiplex PCR; TCRdb keeps in-frame clones, though not all of them. This table holds 300,000 to 350,000 clones, roughly 90% found once. The specimen sequenced was peripheral blood. The receptor source for this set is a woman in her sixties or seventies with COVID-19, enrolled during active disease.

The V gene is TRBV5-6, the J gene TRBJ2-1; 7 bases match TRBD1. CDR1 SGHDT and CDR2 YYEEEE come from the germline V gene. Trimming removed 4 bases from V and 8 bases from J; junction bases left unmatched: 12. CDR3 length equals 15 residues. The CDR3 reads CASSDTDRAWDEQFF. The CDR3 DNA reads TGTGCCAGCAGCGATACTGACAGGGCGTGGGATGAGCAGTTCTTC.

The V call is TRBV10-3, the J call TRBJ2-1; 15 bases fit TRBD2. The CDR3 runs 14 residues. Germline V gene sequence: CDR1 ENHRY, CDR2 SYGVKD. V gave up 10 bases and J gave up 9 bases; unmatched junction bases: 7. DNA of the CDR3: TGTGCCACGGGAGGACTAGCGGGGGGGATTGAGCAGTTCTTC. This codes for CATGGLAGGIEQFF.

The V call is TRBV6-1, the J call TRBJ1-4, with 10 bases that match TRBD1. In germline, CDR1 is MNHNS, CDR2 SASEGT. V dropped 3 bases and J dropped 8; count of bases not matched to a gene: 6. This CDR3 has 15 amino acids. The CDR3 region is CASSETGGQGEKLFF. The CDR3 region has the DNA TGTGCCAGCAGTGAGACAGGGGGACAGGGGGAAAAACTGTTTTTT.

The V call is TRBV7-2, the J call TRBJ1-1, with TRBD1 as a possible D gene (5 bases). Per the germline V gene, CDR1 is SGHTA and CDR2 is FQGNSA. The germline V and J ends were trimmed by 3 bases and 3 bases, with 11 bases remaining between them. This CDR3 comprises 14 residues. CDR3 coding DNA: TGTGCCAGCAGCTTGAAGGGGCAGGACACTGAAGCTTTCTTT. It encodes CASSLKGQDTEAFF.

V is TRBV24-1 and J is TRBJ2-1, with 11 bases that match TRBD2. V dropped 10 bases and J dropped 5; count of bases not matched to a gene: 9. Germline CDR1 and CDR2: KGHDR and SFDVKD. The CDR3 is 15 residues long. CDR3 region: CATGGGTSGNNEQFF. The CDR3 region has the DNA TGTGCCACAGGAGGCGGGACTAGCGGAAACAATGAGCAGTTCTTC.